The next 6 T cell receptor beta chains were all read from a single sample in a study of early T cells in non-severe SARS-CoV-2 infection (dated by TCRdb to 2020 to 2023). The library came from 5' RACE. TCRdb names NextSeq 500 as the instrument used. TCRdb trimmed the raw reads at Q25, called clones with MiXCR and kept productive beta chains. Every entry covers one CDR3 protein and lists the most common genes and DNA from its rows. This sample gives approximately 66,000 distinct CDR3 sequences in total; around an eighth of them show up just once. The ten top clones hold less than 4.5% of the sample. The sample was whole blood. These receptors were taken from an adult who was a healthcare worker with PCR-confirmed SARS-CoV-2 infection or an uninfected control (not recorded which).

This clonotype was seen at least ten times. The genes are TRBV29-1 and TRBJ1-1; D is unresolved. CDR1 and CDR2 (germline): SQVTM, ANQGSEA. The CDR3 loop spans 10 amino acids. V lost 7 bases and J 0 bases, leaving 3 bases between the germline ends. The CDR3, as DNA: TGCAGCGGCATGAACACTGAAGCTTTCTTT. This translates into CSGMNTEAFF.

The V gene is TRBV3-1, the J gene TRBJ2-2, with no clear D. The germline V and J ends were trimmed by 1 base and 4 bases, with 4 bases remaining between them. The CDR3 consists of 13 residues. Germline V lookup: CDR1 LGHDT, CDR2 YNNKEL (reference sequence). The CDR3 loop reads CASSQGGTGELFF. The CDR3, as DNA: TGTGCCAGCAGCCAAGGTGGCACCGGGGAGCTGTTTTTT.

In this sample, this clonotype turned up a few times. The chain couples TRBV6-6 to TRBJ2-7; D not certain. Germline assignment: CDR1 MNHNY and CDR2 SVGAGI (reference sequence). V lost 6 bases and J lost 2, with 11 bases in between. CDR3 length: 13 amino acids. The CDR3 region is CASRGYRAYEQYF. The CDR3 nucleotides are TGTGCCAGCAGAGGGTACAGAGCCTACGAGCAGTACTTC.

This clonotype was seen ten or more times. The CDR3 DNA sequence: TGCGCCAGCAGTGTTTTCGGTATGAACACTGAAGCTTTCTTT. Its protein is CASSVFGMNTEAFF. The V gene is TRBV10-2, the J gene TRBJ1-1; the D is unclear. This CDR3 has 14 amino acids. Germline values: CDR1 WSHSY, CDR2 SAAADI. V was shortened by 4 bases and J by 0 bases, with 9 bases between the two germline ends.

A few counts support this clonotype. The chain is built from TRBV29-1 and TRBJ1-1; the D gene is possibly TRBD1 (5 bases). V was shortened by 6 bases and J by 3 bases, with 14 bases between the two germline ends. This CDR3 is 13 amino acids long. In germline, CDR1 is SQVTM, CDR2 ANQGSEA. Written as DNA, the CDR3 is TGCAGCGTCCACGTGCGGGGGGACACTGAAGCTTTCTTT. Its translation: CSVHVRGDTEAFF.

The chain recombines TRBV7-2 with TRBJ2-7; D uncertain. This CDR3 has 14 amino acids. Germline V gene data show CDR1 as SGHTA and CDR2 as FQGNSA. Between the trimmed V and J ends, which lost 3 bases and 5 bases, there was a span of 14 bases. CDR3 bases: TGTGCCAGCAGCTTTACGCCCCGAGGCCACGAGCAGTACTTC. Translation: CASSFTPRGHEQYF. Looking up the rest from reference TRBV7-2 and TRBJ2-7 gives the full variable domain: GAGVSQSPSNKVTEKGKDVELRCDPISGHTALYWYRQSLGQGLEFLIYFQGNSAPDKSGLPSDRFSAERTGGSVSTLTIQRTQQEDSAVYLCASSFTPRGHEQYFGPGTRLTVT.